One TCR beta chain is described in this entry. Clones were read by immunoSEQ multiplex PCR, and TCRdb kept only the in-frame ones, dropping some. The sample includes approximately 35,000 clones, roughly nine tenths of them seen just once. This specimen comes from a study of regulatory dendritic cells for organ transplantation. Memory T cells were CD45RO+, naive were CD45RA+, sorted by FACS. This TCR came from a human donor in good health. Sequencing used naive CD4+ T cells from blood. The subset was: CD45RA+ naive T cells.

The CDR3 loop reads CASGGGTTNEKLFF. The CDR3 nucleotides are TGTGCCAGCGGGGGGGGGACAACTAATGAAAAACTGTTTTTT. The chain carries TRBV2 and TRBJ1-4; D is perhaps TRBD1 (5 bases). The V and J ends lost 8 bases and 0 bases respectively, with 10 bases between them. The germline CDR1 and CDR2 sequences are SNHLY and FYNNEI. This CDR3 has 14 residues.